A selection of T cell receptor beta chains follows, all from one sample in a study of blood T cell repertoires in COVID-19. The method was immunoSEQ multiplex PCR; TCRdb's version includes in-frame clones alone and lacks a portion of them. The table records 200,000 to 250,000 clones, roughly four fifths of them present only once. The specimen was peripheral blood. The receptors shown here come from a woman in her seventies with acute or convalescent COVID-19. CDR3s include the opening cysteine and the closing phenylalanine or tryptophan. Each record gives: D gene, J gene, V gene, clone size, CDR3 DNA, CDR3 protein. D genes are given only for firm matches. Only part of the rows carry a size: once, few, many, or a class if the clone is expanded.

TRBD1	TRBJ2-6	TRBV5-1	.	TGCGCCAGCAGCTGGACAGGGGCCGGGTCTGGGGCCAACGTCCTGACTTTC	CASSWTGAGSGANVLTF
.	TRBJ1-2	TRBV2	.	TGTGCCAGCAGTGATGCAGGGGACTATGGCTACACCTTC	CASSDAGDYGYTF
.	TRBJ2-2	TRBV3-1/TRBV3-2	.	TGTGCCAGCAGCCAAAATGCGATCGGGGAGCTGTTTTTT	CASSQNAIGELFF
.	TRBJ1-2	TRBV7-2	once	TGTGCCAGCAGCTTAGTGATGGCGGGTTCTAACTATGGCTACACCTTC	CASSLVMAGSNYGYTF
TRBD2	TRBJ2-1	TRBV5-1	.	TGCGCCAGCAGCTTGACCGGGGGGGAGAATGAGCAGTTCTTC	CASSLTGGENEQFF
.	TRBJ2-2	TRBV3-1/TRBV3-2	.	TGTGCCAGCAGCCAAGGGGTCGGGGGGCCGAGCACCGGGGAGCTGTTTTTT	CASSQGVGGPSTGELFF
.	TRBJ1-5	TRBV4-1	.	TGCGCCAGCAGCCAAGATCACAGATATAGCAATCAGCCCCAGCATTTT	CASSQDHRYSNQPQHF
TRBD1	TRBJ1-1	TRBV10-2	.	TGCGCCAGCAGTGACCTAAACAGGGGGCACACTGAAGCTTTCTTT	CASSDLNRGHTEAFF
TRBD2	TRBJ2-5	TRBV7-2	.	TGTGCCAGCAGGAGGACTAGCCCCCAAGAGACCCAGTACTTC	CASRRTSPQETQYF
TRBD2	TRBJ2-7	TRBV4-3	.	TGCGCCAGCAGCCAAGAGATCGGGGGGACCTACGAGCAGTACTTC	CASSQEIGGTYEQYF
TRBD2	TRBJ2-3	TRBV28	once	TGTGCCAGCAGGATAGCGGGGGTGCCCACAGATACGCAGTATTTT	CASRIAGVPTDTQYF
.	TRBJ1-6	TRBV28	once	TGTGCCAGCTATACTGAGGGTTCCAGCTCCTATAATTCACCCCTCCACTTT	CASYTEGSSSYNSPLHF
.	TRBJ1-1	TRBV4-3	many	TGCGCCAGCAGCCAAGTGCGGGGGGCCACTGAAGCTTTCTTT	CASSQVRGATEAFF
TRBD1	TRBJ1-2	TRBV2	.	TGTGCCAGCAGGGGGGACAGCAGAGTCTATGGCTACACCTTC	CASRGDSRVYGYTF
TRBD1	TRBJ1-5	TRBV5-1	.	TGCGCCAGCAGCTTGGCGGGACAGAGCAATCAGCCCCAGCATTTT	CASSLAGQSNQPQHF
TRBD1	TRBJ2-7	TRBV27	few	TGTGCCAGCAGTTCCTTGGGACAGATCTCCTACGAGCAGTACTTC	CASSSLGQISYEQYF
.	TRBJ1-4	TRBV5-6	many	TGTGCCAGCAGCTTCGCGTCAGGTGGTAATGAAAAACTGTTTTTT	CASSFASGGNEKLFF
TRBD1	TRBJ1-1	TRBV4-3	few	TGCGCCAGCAGCCAAGATCGAGACAGGGCTCGAGGTACTGAAGCTTTCTTT	CASSQDRDRARGTEAFF
.	TRBJ2-5	TRBV18	once	TGTGCCAGCTCACCATCAGGGAAAGAGACCCAGTACTTC	CASSPSGKETQYF
TRBD1	TRBJ1-4	TRBV6-5	once	TGTGCCAGCAGTTCCAGGGGGCAAGGGGAAAAACTGTTTTTT	CASSSRGQGEKLFF
TRBD1	TRBJ2-5	TRBV7-9	.	TGTGCCAGCAGCTTAGCGGGACAGCAAGAGACCCAGTACTTC	CASSLAGQQETQYF
TRBD2	TRBJ2-7	TRBV6-5	.	TGTGCCAGCAGTAGGACTAGCACAGGCTACTACGAGCAGTACTTC	CASSRTSTGYYEQYF
TRBD1	TRBJ1-3	TRBV9	.	TGTGCCAGCGGACAGGGTTCTGGAAACACCATATATTTT	CASGQGSGNTIYF
TRBD2	TRBJ2-5	TRBV3-1/TRBV3-2	.	TGTGCCAGCAGCCAAACTAGCGGTCAAGAGACCCAGTACTTC	CASSQTSGQETQYF
.	TRBJ1-5	TRBV7-2	.	TGTGCCAGCAGCCCACACAGGGCCAATCAGCCCCAGCATTTT	CASSPHRANQPQHF
TRBD1	TRBJ2-7	TRBV28	.	TGTGCCAGCAGGCCAGGGGGACAGCCCTACGAGCAGTACTTC	CASRPGGQPYEQYF